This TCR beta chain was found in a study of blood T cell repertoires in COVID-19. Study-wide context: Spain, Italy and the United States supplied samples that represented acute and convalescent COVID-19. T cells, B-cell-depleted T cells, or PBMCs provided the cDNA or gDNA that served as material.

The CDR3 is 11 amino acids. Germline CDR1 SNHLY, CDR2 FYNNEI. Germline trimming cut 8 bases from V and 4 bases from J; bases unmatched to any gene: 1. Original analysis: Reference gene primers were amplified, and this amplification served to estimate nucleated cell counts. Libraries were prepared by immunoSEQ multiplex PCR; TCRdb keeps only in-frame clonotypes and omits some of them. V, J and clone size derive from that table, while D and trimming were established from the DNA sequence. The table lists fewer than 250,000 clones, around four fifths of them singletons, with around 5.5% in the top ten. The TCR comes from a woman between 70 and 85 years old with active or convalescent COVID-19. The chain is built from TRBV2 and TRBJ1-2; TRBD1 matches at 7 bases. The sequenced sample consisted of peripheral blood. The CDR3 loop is CASGDSYGYTF. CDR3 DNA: TGTGCCAGCGGGGACAGCTATGGCTACACCTTC.